A single sample is the source of the 18 T cell receptor beta chains below, sequenced in a study of T-cell memory formation after mild COVID-19 (TCRdb year 2021). The receptor library was made with 5' RACE. The reads were generated on an Illumina NovaSeq 6000. TCRdb took the public reads, trimmed them with fastp at Q25, ran MiXCR for clone calling and kept in-frame beta chains. CDR3 protein sequences are deduplicated, and each keeps its most common genes and DNA. Present in this sample are about half a million distinct CDR3 sequences, roughly 18% of which were seen just once. Jointly, the top ten make up 10% to 15% of the sample. The sequencing input was PBMCs or a T cell subset sorted from them (not recorded which). These receptors were collected from an adult woman who had mild COVID-19 (a few samples of this study predate the infection). The sample titles of this study are shuffled in the database, so cell type and time point are left out; the donor was told from shared clones.

The sample holds a few counts of this clonotype. The rearrangement joins TRBV12-3 or TRBV12-4 to TRBJ2-3, with 7 bases identical to TRBD2. V was pared by 7 bases and J by 1 base, with 5 bases of the junction left unmatched. The CDR3 runs 14 residues. CDR3 DNA: TGTGCCAGCACCCGACTAGCCCGCACAGATACGCAGTATTTT. Residues: CASTRLARTDTQYF.

This chain joins TRBV4-1 and TRBJ1-5, with D possibly being TRBD1 (6 bases). Trimming took off 3 bases at V and 4 bases at J, with 16 bases between the two ends. Germline loops: CDR1 MGHRA, CDR2 YSYEKL. The CDR3 covers 16 residues. CDR3 bases: TGCGCCAGCAGCCAGGGTCGGACAGTTCTTAATCAGCCCCAGCATTTT. Translated, it gives CASSQGRTVLNQPQHF.

The DNA of the CDR3 is TGTGCCAGCAGCGTAGTGGGACAGGGGGACAACGAGCAGTACTTC. This gives the protein CASSVVGQGDNEQYF. This chain uses TRBV9 with TRBJ2-7, with 11 bases that match TRBD1. The CDR3 extends over 15 amino acids. The V segment lost 0 bases and the J segment 5 bases; nucleotides outside the gene matches: 4. The germline V gene encodes CDR1 SGDLS and CDR2 YYNGEE.

Many counts were recorded for this clonotype. The chain couples TRBV6-5 to TRBJ2-6; 12 positions agree with TRBD1. With 5 bases clipped from V and 0 bases from J, the junction kept 17 bases outside the gene matches. The CDR3 totals 22 residues. CDR1 and CDR2 (germline): MNHEY, SVGAGI. The CDR3 protein is CASSTNDPRDRGRFSGANVLTF. CDR3 DNA: TGTGCCAGCAGTACAAACGATCCCCGGGACAGGGGGCGATTCTCTGGGGCCAACGTCCTGACTTTC.

The rearrangement joins TRBV7-9 to TRBJ2-3; 12 nucleotides align to TRBD2. Germline V lookup: CDR1 SEHNR, CDR2 FQNEAQ (reference sequence). This CDR3 comprises 16 residues. J was trimmed by 2 bases and V by 5 bases; bases with no gene match: 5. Written as DNA, the CDR3 is TGTGCCAGCAGCGTTGGACTAGCGGGGAACACAGATACGCAGTATTTT. Its translation is CASSVGLAGNTDTQYF.

This clonotype was observed many times. The chain has TRBV7-2 and TRBJ1-2; unclear D gene. Trimming stripped 5 bases from V and 4 bases from J, with 17 bases between. CDR3 size: 15 residues. Germline CDR1 is SGHTA and CDR2 is FQGNSA. CDR3 in amino acids: CASSPPGQTFYGYTF. The CDR3 DNA reads as TGTGCCAGCAGCCCGCCGGGCCAGACGTTCTATGGCTACACCTTC.

This clonotype showed up just a few times. The genes are TRBV5-1 and TRBJ1-2; D call uncertain. The CDR3 sequence is 15 residues long. Trimming cost V 0 bases and J 5 bases, with 14 bases left between them. Germline lookup yields CDR1 SGHRS and CDR2 YFSETQ. Here the CDR3 reads CASSLVGPDVYGYTF. The CDR3 DNA sequence: TGCGCCAGCAGCTTGGTGGGCCCCGATGTATATGGCTACACCTTC.

The J gene is TRBJ1-2, the V gene TRBV20-1; 8 nucleotides line up with TRBD1. Looked up from germline, CDR1 is DFQATT and CDR2 is SNEGSKA (reference sequence). J gave up 8 bases and V 3 bases, and 11 bases lay outside the gene matches. The CDR3 consists of 14 residues. This CDR3 reads CSARTPDRDRGYTF. For the CDR3, the DNA is TGCAGTGCTAGGACACCAGACAGGGACAGGGGCTACACCTTC.

V gene TRBV4-1 combines with J gene TRBJ1-1; no clear D. CDR1 is MGHRA, CDR2 YSYEKL, per germline. The V end lost 3 bases, the J end lost 1 base, and 15 bases lay between the germline ends. The CDR3 runs 16 residues. The CDR3 here is CASSQGPTRTNTEAFF. CDR3 nucleotides: TGCGCCAGCAGCCAGGGCCCGACCCGGACGAACACTGAAGCTTTCTTT.

The chain combines TRBV12-3 or TRBV12-4 with TRBJ2-7; maybe TRBD2 (6 bases). V was trimmed by 4 bases and J by 3 bases, leaving 13 bases between them. This CDR3 contains 14 residues. This chain's CDR3 is CASSYSGVYYEQYF. The CDR3 DNA is TGTGCCAGCAGTTATTCGGGAGTATACTACGAGCAGTACTTC.

The chain uses TRBV5-6 and TRBJ1-2, with 7 bases identical to TRBD1. The CDR3 is 15 residues long. From germline, CDR1 is SGHDT and CDR2 YYEEEE. V trimming: 1 base; J trimming: 4 bases; junction bases outside the gene matches: 7. The CDR3 nucleotides are TGTGCCAGCAGCTTGCTGGGGGCAGGGGGCTATGGCTACACCTTC. It yields the protein CASSLLGAGGYGYTF.

This clonotype was counted once. The genes are TRBV24-1 and TRBJ2-1; D could derive from TRBD1 or TRBD2 (6 bases each). V was pared by 4 bases and J by 4 bases, with 22 bases between. There are 18 residues in the CDR3. In germline, CDR1 is KGHDR, CDR2 SFDVKD. In DNA form, the CDR3 reads TGTGCCACCAGTGAGGGACTGGATGGGGGCAGCTCATACAATGAGCAGTTCTTC. It specifies CATSEGLDGGSSYNEQFF.

The rearrangement joins TRBV2 to TRBJ2-2; TRBD2 matches 10 bases. With 8 bases clipped from V and 1 base from J, the junction kept 4 bases outside the gene matches. The CDR3 is 15 amino acids. CDR1 is SNHLY and CDR2 is FYNNEI in the germline V gene. Here the CDR3 DNA reads TGTGCCAGCTCTAGCGGGAGTAGGAACACCGGGGAGCTGTTTTTT. This translates into CASSSGSRNTGELFF.

V gene TRBV5-1 combines with J gene TRBJ2-5; D might be TRBD1 or TRBD2, each matching 5 bases. The CDR3 contains 15 residues. Germline lookup yields CDR1 SGHRS and CDR2 YFSETQ. The V gene lost 0 bases and the J gene lost 5 bases, with 14 bases spanning the gap. The DNA of the CDR3 is TGCGCCAGCAGCTTGGTGGCAGGGAGCCGGGAGACCCAGTACTTC. It translates to CASSLVAGSRETQYF.

This clonotype has more than one count but fewer than ten. The rearrangement uses TRBV29-1 and TRBJ2-5; 7 bases are a match to TRBD1. V trimming: 4 bases; J trimming: 3 bases; junction bases outside the gene matches: 5. Germline-derived CDR1 and CDR2 are SQVTM and ANQGSEA. This CDR3 is built from 13 residues. CDR3 sequence reads: CSVADRLKETQYF. In DNA form, the CDR3 reads TGCAGCGTTGCGGACAGGCTGAAAGAGACCCAGTACTTC.

This clonotype has just a few counts. CDR3 amino acids: CASSDPGTGSRETQYF. The CDR3 DNA reads as TGTGCCAGCAGTGACCCCGGGACAGGGTCAAGGGAGACCCAGTACTTC. This chain joins TRBV6-6 and TRBJ2-5; 9 nucleotides agree with TRBD1. CDR3 length: 16 residues. The ends lost 5 bases at V and 5 bases at J; junction bases unmatched: 12. Germline lookup yields CDR1 MNHNY and CDR2 SVGAGI (reference sequence).

This chain's CDR3 is CASSVAGSGGVYGYTF. The DNA of the CDR3 is TGTGCCAGCAGCGTAGCTGGGTCAGGGGGCGTCTATGGCTACACCTTC. The chain recombines TRBV9 with TRBJ1-2, with 8 bases identical to TRBD1. CDR1 and CDR2 from the germline V gene are SGDLS and YYNGEE. Trimming at V came to 0 bases and at J to 4 bases, leaving 8 bases not matched to a gene. The CDR3 sequence is 16 residues long. Using reference TRBV9 and TRBJ1-2 for the parts outside the CDR3, the full variable domain is DSGVTQTPKHLITATGQRVTLRCSPRSGDLSVYWYQQSLDQGLQFLIQYYNGEERAKGNILERFSAQQFPDLHSELNLSSLELGDSALYFCASSVAGSGGVYGYTFGSGTRLTVV.

The V and J genes are TRBV7-2 and TRBJ2-2; no clear D. The V gene lost 2 bases and the J gene lost 1 base, with 11 bases spanning the gap. The germline CDR1 and CDR2 sequences are SGHTA and FQGNSA. This CDR3 is built from 16 residues. DNA for the CDR3: TGTGCCAGCAGCTTAACCGGGCGGATGAACACCGGGGAGCTGTTTTTT. Translated, it gives CASSLTGRMNTGELFF.